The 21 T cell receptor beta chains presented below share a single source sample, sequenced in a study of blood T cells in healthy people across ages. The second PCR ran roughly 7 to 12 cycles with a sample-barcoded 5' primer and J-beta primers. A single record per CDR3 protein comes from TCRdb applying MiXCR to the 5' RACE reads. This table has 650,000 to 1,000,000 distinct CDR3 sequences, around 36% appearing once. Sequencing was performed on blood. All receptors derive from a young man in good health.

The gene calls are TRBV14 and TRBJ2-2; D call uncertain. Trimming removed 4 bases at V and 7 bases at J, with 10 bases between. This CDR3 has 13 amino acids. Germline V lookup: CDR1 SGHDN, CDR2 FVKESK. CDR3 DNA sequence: TGTGCCAGCAGCCCCCGGGCCCGCGGGGAGCTGTTTTTT. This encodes CASSPRARGELFF.

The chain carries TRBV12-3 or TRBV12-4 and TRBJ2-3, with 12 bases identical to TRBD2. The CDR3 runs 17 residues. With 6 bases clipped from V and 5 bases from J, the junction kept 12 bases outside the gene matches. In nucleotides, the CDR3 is TGTGCCAGCAGCTCCCTGGGGGGACTAGCGGGTTTAGATACGCAGTATTTT. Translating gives CASSSLGGLAGLDTQYF.

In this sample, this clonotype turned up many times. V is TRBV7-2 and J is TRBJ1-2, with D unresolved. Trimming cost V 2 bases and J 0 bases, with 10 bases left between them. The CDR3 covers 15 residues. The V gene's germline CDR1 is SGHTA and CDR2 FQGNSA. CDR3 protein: CASSLKAEANYGYTF. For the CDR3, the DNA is TGTGCCAGCAGCTTAAAGGCAGAAGCTAACTATGGCTACACCTTC.

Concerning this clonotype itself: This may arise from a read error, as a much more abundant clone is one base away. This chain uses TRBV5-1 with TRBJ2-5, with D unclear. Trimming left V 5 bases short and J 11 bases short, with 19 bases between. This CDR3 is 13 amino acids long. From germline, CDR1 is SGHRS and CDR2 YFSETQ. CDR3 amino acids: CASRETLDNEQYF. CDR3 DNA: TGCGCCAGCAGGGAAACCTTAGACAATGAGCAGTACTTC.

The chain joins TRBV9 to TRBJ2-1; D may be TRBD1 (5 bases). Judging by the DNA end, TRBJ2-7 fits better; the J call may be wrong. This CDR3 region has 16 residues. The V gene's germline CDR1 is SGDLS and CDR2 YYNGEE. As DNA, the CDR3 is TGTGCCAGCAGCGTAGGGGGCGGTACCTCCTACAATGAGCAGTACTTC. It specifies CASSVGGGTSYNEQYF.

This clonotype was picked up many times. The CDR3 coding sequence is TGTGCCAGCAGCGCCGGACCAAACAATGAGCAGTTCTTC. As protein: CASSAGPNNEQFF. The V gene is TRBV7-9, the J gene TRBJ2-1; D is unclear. The CDR3 contains 13 residues. V dropped 5 bases and J dropped 5 bases, with 10 bases sitting between them. Germline V gene lookup returns CDR1 SEHNR and CDR2 FQNEAQ (reference sequence).

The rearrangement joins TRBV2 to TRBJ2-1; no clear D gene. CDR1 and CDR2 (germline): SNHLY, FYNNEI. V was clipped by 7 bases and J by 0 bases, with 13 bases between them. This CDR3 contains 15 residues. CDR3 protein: CASKKRSSSYNEQFF. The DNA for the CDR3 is TGTGCCAGCAAAAAGCGTTCGAGCTCCTACAATGAGCAGTTCTTC.

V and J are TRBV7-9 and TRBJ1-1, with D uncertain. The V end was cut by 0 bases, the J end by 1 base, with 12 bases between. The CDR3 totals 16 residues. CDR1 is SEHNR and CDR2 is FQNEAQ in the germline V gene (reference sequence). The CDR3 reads CASSLAPAPGNTEAFF. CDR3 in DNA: TGTGCCAGCAGCTTAGCGCCGGCCCCGGGGAACACTGAAGCTTTCTTT.

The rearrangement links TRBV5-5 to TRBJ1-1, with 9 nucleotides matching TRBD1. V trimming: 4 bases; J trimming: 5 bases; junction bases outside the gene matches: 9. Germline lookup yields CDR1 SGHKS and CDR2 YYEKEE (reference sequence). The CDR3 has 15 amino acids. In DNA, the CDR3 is TGTGCCAGCAGCGCACAGGGGGCGTTGGGTACTGAAGCTTTCTTT. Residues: CASSAQGALGTEAFF.

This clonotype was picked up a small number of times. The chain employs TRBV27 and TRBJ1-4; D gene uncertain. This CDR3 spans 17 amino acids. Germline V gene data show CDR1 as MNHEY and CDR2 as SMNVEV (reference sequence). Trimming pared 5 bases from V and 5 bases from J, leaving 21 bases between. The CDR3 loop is CASSPRAADGSNEKLFF. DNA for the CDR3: TGTGCCAGCAGTCCCCGGGCTGCGGACGGTTCAAATGAAAAACTGTTTTTT. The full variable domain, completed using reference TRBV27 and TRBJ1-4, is EAQVTQNPRYLITVTGKKLTVTCSQNMNHEYMSWYRQDPGLGLRQIYYSMNVEVTDKGDVPEGYKVSRKEKRNFPLILESPSPNQTSLYFCASSPRAADGSNEKLFFGSGTQLSVL.

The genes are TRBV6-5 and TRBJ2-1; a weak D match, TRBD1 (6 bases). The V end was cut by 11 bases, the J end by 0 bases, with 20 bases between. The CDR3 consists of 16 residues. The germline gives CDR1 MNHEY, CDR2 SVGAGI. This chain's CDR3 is CAGPPRDTASYNEQFF. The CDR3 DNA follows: TGTGCCGGGCCTCCACGGGACACAGCCTCCTACAATGAGCAGTTCTTC.

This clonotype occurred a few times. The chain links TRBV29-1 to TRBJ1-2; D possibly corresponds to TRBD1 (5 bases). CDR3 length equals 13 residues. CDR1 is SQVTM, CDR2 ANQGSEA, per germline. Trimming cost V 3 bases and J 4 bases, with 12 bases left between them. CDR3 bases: TGCAGCGTTGATTTCGGGGGGAGCTATGGCTACACCTTC. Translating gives CSVDFGGSYGYTF.

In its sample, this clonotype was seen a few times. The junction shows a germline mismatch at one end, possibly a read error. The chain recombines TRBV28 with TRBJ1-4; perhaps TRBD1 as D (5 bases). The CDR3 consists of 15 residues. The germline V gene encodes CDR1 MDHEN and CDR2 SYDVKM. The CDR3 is CASSLLQDDNEKLFF. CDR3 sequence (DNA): TGTGCTAGCAGCCTGTTACAGGACGATAATGAAAAACTGTTTTTT.

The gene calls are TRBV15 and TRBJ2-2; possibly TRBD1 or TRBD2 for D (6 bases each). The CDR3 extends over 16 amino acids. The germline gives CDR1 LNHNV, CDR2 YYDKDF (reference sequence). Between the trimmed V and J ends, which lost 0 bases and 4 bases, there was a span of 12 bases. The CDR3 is CATSRDRGRGTGELFF. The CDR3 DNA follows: TGTGCCACCAGCAGAGATCGGGGGCGCGGCACCGGGGAGCTGTTTTTT.

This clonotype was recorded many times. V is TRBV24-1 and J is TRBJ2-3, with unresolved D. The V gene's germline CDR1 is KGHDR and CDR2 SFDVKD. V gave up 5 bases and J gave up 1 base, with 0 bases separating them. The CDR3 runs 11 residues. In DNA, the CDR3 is TGTGCCACCAGTGGCACAGATACGCAGTATTTT. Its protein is CATSGTDTQYF.

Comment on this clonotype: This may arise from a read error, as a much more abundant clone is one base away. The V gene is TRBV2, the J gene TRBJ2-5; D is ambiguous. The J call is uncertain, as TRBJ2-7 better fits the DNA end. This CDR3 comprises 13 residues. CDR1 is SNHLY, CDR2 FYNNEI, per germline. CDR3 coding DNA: TGTACCAGCAGTGAACCTAATACCGCCGAGCAGTACTTC. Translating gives CTSSEPNTAEQYF.

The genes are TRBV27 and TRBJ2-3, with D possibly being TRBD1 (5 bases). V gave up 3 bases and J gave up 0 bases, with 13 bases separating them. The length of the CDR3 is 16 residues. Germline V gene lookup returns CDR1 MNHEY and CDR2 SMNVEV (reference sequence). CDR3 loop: CASSLGDSPSTDTQYF. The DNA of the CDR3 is TGTGCCAGCAGTTTGGGTGACAGTCCAAGCACAGATACGCAGTATTTT.

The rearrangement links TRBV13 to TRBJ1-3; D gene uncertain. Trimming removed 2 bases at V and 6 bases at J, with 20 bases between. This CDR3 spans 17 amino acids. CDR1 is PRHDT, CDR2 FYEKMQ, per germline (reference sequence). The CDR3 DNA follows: TGTGCCAGCAGCTTAATCGGTCGTCGTGGAACTGAAAACACCATATATTTT. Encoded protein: CASSLIGRRGTENTIYF.

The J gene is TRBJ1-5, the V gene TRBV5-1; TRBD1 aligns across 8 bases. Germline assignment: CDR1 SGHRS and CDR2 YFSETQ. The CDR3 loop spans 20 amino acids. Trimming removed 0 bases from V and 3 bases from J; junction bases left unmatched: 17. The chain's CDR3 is CASSLVVPRDRLPHNQPQHF. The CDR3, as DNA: TGCGCCAGCAGCTTGGTTGTCCCCCGGGACAGGCTACCCCACAATCAGCCCCAGCATTTT.

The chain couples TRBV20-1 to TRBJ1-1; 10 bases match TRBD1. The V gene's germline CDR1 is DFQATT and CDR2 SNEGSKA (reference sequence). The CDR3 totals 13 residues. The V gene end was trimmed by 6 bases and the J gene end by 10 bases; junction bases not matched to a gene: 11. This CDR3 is CSAPPGQGLRAFF. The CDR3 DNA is TGCAGTGCACCGCCGGGACAGGGGTTACGAGCTTTCTTT.

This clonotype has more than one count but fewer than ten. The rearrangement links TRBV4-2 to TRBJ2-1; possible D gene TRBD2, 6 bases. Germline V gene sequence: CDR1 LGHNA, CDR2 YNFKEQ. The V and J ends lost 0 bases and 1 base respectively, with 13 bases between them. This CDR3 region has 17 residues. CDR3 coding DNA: TGTGCCAGCAGCCAAGAGGAGGGTGTATCGTCCTACAATGAGCAGTTCTTC. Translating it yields CASSQEEGVSSYNEQFF.